The 4 T cell receptor beta chains given below trace back to one sample, sequenced in a study of cytomegalovirus exposure and HLA in healthy donors. The PCR had 60 Vbeta and 13 Jbeta primers. Using immunoSEQ multiplex PCR, the repertoire was profiled, and TCRdb retains in-frame clones only, with some absent. The profile shows about 120,000 clones, approximately 79% of them singletons. The specimen was PBMCs. Source of these receptors: a man aged 30-40 years in good health and CMV-seronegative.

The chain couples TRBV7-2 to TRBJ2-7, with a possible D match to TRBD2 (6 bases). V lost 4 bases and J 0 bases, leaving 10 bases between the germline ends. Looked up from germline, CDR1 is SGHTA and CDR2 is FQGNSA. The CDR3 covers 14 residues. The CDR3 region is CASSWDWSSYEQYF. The CDR3 DNA follows: TGTGCCAGCAGCTGGGACTGGAGCTCCTACGAGCAGTACTTC. Full variable domain (remainder filled in from reference TRBV7-2 and TRBJ2-7): GAGVSQSPSNKVTEKGKDVELRCDPISGHTALYWYRQSLGQGLEFLIYFQGNSAPDKSGLPSDRFSAERTGGSVSTLTIQRTQQEDSAVYLCASSWDWSSYEQYFGPGTRLTVT.

The chain joins TRBV6-1 to TRBJ1-1, with D unresolved. The CDR3 sequence is 17 residues long. Germline V gene data show CDR1 as MNHNS and CDR2 as SASEGT. V was shortened by 3 bases and J by 2 bases, with 19 bases between the two germline ends. The chain's CDR3 is CASSEHEREGLNTEAFF. In DNA form, the CDR3 reads TGTGCCAGCAGTGAGCATGAAAGGGAGGGCCTTAACACTGAAGCTTTCTTT.

This clone has a handful of counts. The chain has TRBV11-3 and TRBJ1-2, with TRBD1 as a possible D gene (6 bases). CDR1 SGHNT and CDR2 YENEEA come from the germline V gene. The V gene lost 0 bases and the J gene lost 4 bases, with 12 bases spanning the gap. There are 15 residues in the CDR3. Here the CDR3 DNA reads TGTGCCAGCAGCTTAGACCGAGGGGGACCCTATGGCTACACCTTC. Residues: CASSLDRGGPYGYTF.

This chain links TRBV9 with TRBJ2-1; the match to TRBD1 covers 11 bases. Per the germline V gene, CDR1 is SGDLS and CDR2 is YYNGEE. This CDR3 has 15 residues. V shed 3 bases, J shed 5 bases, and the junction held 4 bases outside the gene matches. CDR3 DNA: TGTGCCAGCAGCGCCTGGACAGGGGGCAACAATGAGCAGTTCTTC. Its translation is CASSAWTGGNNEQFF.